The clone carrying this TCR beta chain was counted a single time. As yet, its antigen is unknown. Time point defined: new active TB diagnosis, blood taken before or within 7 days of starting treatment. These data come from a study of T cells in tuberculosis. Trimming took 7 bases from V and 0 from J; bases not matched to a gene: 7. The CDR3 extends over 15 amino acids. Germline assignment: CDR1 SEHNR and CDR2 FQNEAQ (reference sequence). Whole-study findings and limits: Using the GMM-specific repertoire gave more than 85% accuracy versus 60% to 70% with motifs. Smaller distances to GMM-specific TCRs suggested their expansion in active tuberculosis.

TCRdb's copy holds only in-frame clones and misses some; the assay was immunoSEQ multiplex PCR. The sample lists tens of thousands of clones, about 91% occurring once. The chain has TRBV7-9 and TRBJ1-1; TRBD1 matches at 8 bases. The sequencing used PBMCs, collected at tuberculosis diagnosis. This receptor was obtained from an adult with tuberculosis. The CDR3 is CASNSLQGVNTEAFF. DNA for the CDR3: TGTGCCAGCAACAGTTTACAGGGGGTGAACACTGAAGCTTTCTTT.